These 28 T cell receptor beta chains were sequenced from one sample in a study of PD-L1 blockade in urothelial cancer. Repertoires were generated with immunoSEQ multiplex PCR, while TCRdb's copy carries only in-frame clones and drops some. In the table there are about 38,000 clones, about nine tenths of which are singletons. The sequencing here drew on PBMCs, taken around atezolizumab (anti-PD-L1) treatment. All receptors derive from a man aged 65 to 85 with urothelial cancer.

This clone was detected once. The chain uses TRBV30 and TRBJ2-7; 9 nucleotides line up with TRBD2. Germline V lookup: CDR1 GTSNPN, CDR2 SVGIG (reference sequence). Germline trimming cut 0 bases from V and 2 bases from J; bases unmatched to any gene: 5. This CDR3 contains 15 residues. CDR3 amino acids: CAWSVGSGSTYEQYF. CDR3 DNA sequence: TGTGCCTGGAGTGTAGGTAGCGGGAGTACCTACGAGCAGTACTTC.

The genes are TRBV6-6 and TRBJ2-7; TRBD2 matches at 8 bases. Trimming took 6 bases from V and 6 from J; bases not matched to a gene: 13. Germline CDR1 reads MNHNY; CDR2 reads SVGAGI (reference sequence). This CDR3 spans 15 amino acids. CDR3 sequence reads: CASSGSAGGPSEQYF. For the CDR3, the DNA is TGTGCCAGCAGCGGATCGGCGGGAGGTCCCTCCGAGCAGTACTTC.

This clone has only a few counts. The chain links TRBV28 to TRBJ1-4, with 8 bases matching TRBD1. This CDR3 spans 18 amino acids. Trimming took 3 bases from V and 0 from J; bases not matched to a gene: 9. From germline, CDR1 is MDHEN and CDR2 SYDVKM. CDR3: CASSFPGTGHATNEKLFF. CDR3 DNA sequence: TGTGCCAGCAGTTTCCCCGGGACAGGCCACGCAACTAATGAAAAACTGTTTTTT.

The CDR3 protein is CASSLAGMNTEAFF. The CDR3 DNA reads TGTGCCAGCAGCTTAGCAGGCATGAACACTGAAGCTTTCTTT. This rearrangement joins TRBV11-2 to TRBJ1-1; D is unclear. This CDR3 is built from 14 residues. V lost 1 base and J lost 0, with 6 bases in between. Germline assignment: CDR1 SGHAT and CDR2 FQNNGV.

CDR3 sequence (DNA): TGTGCCAGCAGTGAGAGGGTCACCGGGGAGCTGTTTTTT. Translating it yields CASSERVTGELFF. V usage is TRBV25-1 and J usage is TRBJ2-2, with D perhaps matching TRBD2 (5 bases). CDR1 and CDR2 from the germline V gene are MGHDK and SYGVNS. V was cut by 3 bases and J by 4 bases, with 6 bases left in between. This CDR3 comprises 13 residues. The entire variable domain, with the rest obtained from reference TRBV25-1 and TRBJ2-2, is as follows: EADIYQTPRYLVIGTGKKITLECSQTMGHDKMYWYQQDPGMELHLIHYSYGVNSTEKGDLSSESTVSRIRTEHFPLTLESARPSHTSQYLCASSERVTGELFFGEGSRLTVL.

The rearrangement uses TRBV5-1 and TRBJ2-3; a possible D gene is TRBD1 (6 bases). Germline lookup yields CDR1 SGHRS and CDR2 YFSETQ. Trimming left V 0 bases short and J 4 bases short, with 15 bases between. CDR3 length: 16 residues. The CDR3 bases are TGCGCCAGCAGCTTGGAGGACAGTAGTGGGGCAGATACGCAGTATTTT. This sequence encodes CASSLEDSSGADTQYF.

This clone came up once. The chain recombines TRBV19 with TRBJ1-1; D gene ambiguous. V lost 6 bases and J lost 7, with 15 bases in between. Germline CDR1 reads LNHDA; CDR2 reads SQIVND (reference sequence). The CDR3 extends over 13 amino acids. DNA for the CDR3: TGTGCCAGTAGCGTCCTTATCTCGTTTGAAGCTTTCTTT. Its translation is CASSVLISFEAFF.

This clone was observed a few times. The chain couples TRBV10-1 to TRBJ2-1; 8 nucleotides line up with TRBD1. In germline, CDR1 is WNHNN, CDR2 SYGVQD (reference sequence). Germline trimming cut 4 bases from V and 6 bases from J; bases unmatched to any gene: 11. CDR3 length: 16 amino acids. The CDR3 region is CASSASRQGSGNEQFF. Here the CDR3 DNA reads TGCGCCAGCAGTGCCTCTAGACAGGGGAGTGGCAATGAGCAGTTCTTC.

The J gene is TRBJ2-7, the V gene TRBV18, with D perhaps matching TRBD2 (5 bases). CDR3 length equals 15 residues. Germline V gene data show CDR1 as KGHSH and CDR2 as LQKENI. V was pared by 5 bases and J by 4 bases, with 18 bases between. CDR3 coding DNA: TGTGCCAGCTCAAATTCGGGATCCACTTTGTACGAGCAGTACTTC. This sequence encodes CASSNSGSTLYEQYF.

The chain links TRBV28 to TRBJ1-5, with a possible D match to TRBD1 (6 bases). V dropped 4 bases and J dropped 7 bases, with 14 bases sitting between them. Germline V lookup: CDR1 MDHEN, CDR2 SYDVKM. The CDR3 has 14 amino acids. The CDR3 nucleotides read TGTGCCAGCAGTTGGGGGGGGGCAAGGCAGCCCCAGCATTTT. Amino acid sequence: CASSWGGARQPQHF.

The V call is TRBV27, the J call TRBJ2-1; 7 positions agree with TRBD2. The CDR3 sequence is 15 residues long. The germline gives CDR1 MNHEY, CDR2 SMNVEV (reference sequence). The ends lost 5 bases at V and 4 bases at J; junction bases unmatched: 8. The CDR3 sequence: CASSPGLERYNEQFF. The DNA for the CDR3 is TGTGCCAGCAGTCCCGGACTAGAAAGATACAATGAGCAGTTCTTC.

V and J are TRBV2 and TRBJ2-1; possibly TRBD2 for D (5 bases). This CDR3 is built from 14 residues. With 7 bases removed from V and 6 bases from J, the gap between germline ends came to 16 bases. Per germline, CDR1 SNHLY and CDR2 FYNNEI. CDR3 loop: CASTTGSGGNEQFF. CDR3 in DNA: TGTGCCAGCACCACTGGGAGCGGTGGCAATGAGCAGTTCTTC.

The chain has TRBV7-3 and TRBJ2-1; 11 bases map to TRBD2. From germline, CDR1 is SGHTA and CDR2 FQGTGA. The CDR3 has 14 residues. The V gene end was trimmed by 5 bases and the J gene end by 7 bases; junction bases not matched to a gene: 4. CDR3 sequence (DNA): TGTGCCAGCAGCCGTAGCGGGAGGGGGAATGAGCAGTTCTTC. Amino acids: CASSRSGRGNEQFF.

This chain joins TRBV28 and TRBJ1-2; the D is unclear. Germline assignment: CDR1 MDHEN and CDR2 SYDVKM. The germline V and J ends were trimmed by 6 bases and 0 bases, with 11 bases remaining between them. This CDR3 spans 14 amino acids. CDR3 sequence: CASRSAEANYGYTF. The DNA of the CDR3 is TGTGCCAGCAGGTCAGCGGAAGCTAACTATGGCTACACCTTC.

The rearrangement links TRBV6-6 to TRBJ2-3; no definite D call. There are 13 residues in the CDR3. The V end lost 6 bases, the J end lost 0 bases, and 7 bases lay between the germline ends. Germline V gene sequence: CDR1 MNHNY, CDR2 SVGAGI (reference sequence). The CDR3 protein is CASSLGSTDTQYF. DNA for the CDR3: TGTGCCAGCAGCCTCGGGAGCACAGATACGCAGTATTTT.

This rearrangement joins TRBV5-1 to TRBJ2-3; 11 bases agree with TRBD2. The CDR3 has 16 residues. Unmatched junction bases numbered 7, after V lost 5 bases and J lost 2 bases. Germline CDR1 and CDR2: SGHRS and YFSETQ. The CDR3 DNA follows: TGCGCCAGCAGTTCAGGACTAGCGGGTCCCACAGATACGCAGTATTTT. Amino acid sequence: CASSSGLAGPTDTQYF.

This chain uses TRBV28 with TRBJ1-4; D not resolved. The ends were cut back, 6 bases at V and 5 bases at J, with 7 bases in the middle. Germline V gives CDR1 MDHEN, CDR2 SYDVKM. This CDR3 is built from 12 residues. CDR3 sequence (DNA): TGTGCCAGCAGGGCCGTCAATGAAAAACTGTTTTTT. This codes for CASRAVNEKLFF.

The V gene is TRBV28, the J gene TRBJ2-7, with a weak D call TRBD1 (7 bases). The CDR3 spans 15 residues. The germline V and J ends were trimmed by 7 bases and 0 bases, with 16 bases remaining between them. Germline CDR1 and CDR2: MDHEN and SYDVKM. DNA for the CDR3: TGTGCCAGCATCCCAGGGGGGATATACTCCTACGAGCAGTACTTC. Amino acids: CASIPGGIYSYEQYF.

V usage is TRBV5-4 and J usage is TRBJ2-1; a weak D match, TRBD1 (6 bases). The CDR3 sequence is 15 residues long. Germline loops: CDR1 SGHNT, CDR2 YYREEE (reference sequence). Trimming stripped 0 bases from V and 3 bases from J, with 10 bases between. CDR3 sequence: CASSLDAQGYNEQFF. CDR3 in DNA: TGTGCCAGCAGCTTGGATGCACAGGGCTACAATGAGCAGTTCTTC. Full variable domain (rest looked up from reference TRBV5-4 and TRBJ2-1): ETGVTQSPTHLIKTRGQQVTLRCSSQSGHNTVSWYQQALGQGPQFIFQYYREEENGRGNFPPRFSGLQFPNYSSELNVNALELDDSALYLCASSLDAQGYNEQFFGPGTRLTVL.

Concerning this clone itself: The junction departs from the called germline gene at one end, perhaps through a read error. DNA for the CDR3: TGTGCCAGCTCACCAACTAGCGGGACGTCGCTCTTC. This encodes CASSPTSGTSLF. The V and J genes are TRBV18 and TRBJ2-1; TRBD2 agrees at 10 bases. The CDR3 spans 12 residues. CDR1 and CDR2 (germline): KGHSH, LQKENI.

The rearrangement links TRBV19 to TRBJ1-4; 10 bases match TRBD1. Germline assignment: CDR1 LNHDA and CDR2 SQIVND (reference sequence). The CDR3 is made up of 15 amino acids. V trimming: 6 bases; J trimming: 8 bases; junction bases outside the gene matches: 9. The CDR3 sequence: CASSHATGGGEKLFF. CDR3 sequence (DNA): TGTGCCAGTAGCCACGCGACAGGGGGCGGAGAAAAACTGTTTTTT.

The J gene is TRBJ2-5, the V gene TRBV28; 8 bases agree with TRBD1. CDR3 length: 15 residues. Trimming removed 7 bases from V and 2 bases from J; junction bases left unmatched: 9. CDR1 and CDR2 from the germline V gene are MDHEN and SYDVKM. The chain's CDR3 is CASTDRTGPQETQYF. The CDR3 coding sequence is TGTGCCAGCACCGATAGGACAGGGCCACAAGAGACCCAGTACTTC. The full variable domain, with the rest looked up from reference TRBV28 and TRBJ2-5, is DVKVTQSSRYLVKRTGEKVFLECVQDMDHENMFWYRQDPGLGLRLIYFSYDVKMKEKGDIPEGYSVSREKKERFSLILESASTNQTSMYLCASTDRTGPQETQYFGPGTRLLVL.

The chain is built from TRBV28 and TRBJ1-2; the D gene is possibly TRBD1 (5 bases). The length of the CDR3 is 12 residues. With 5 bases removed from V and 7 bases from J, the gap between germline ends came to 11 bases. Germline V gives CDR1 MDHEN, CDR2 SYDVKM. CDR3 sequence: CASSPQGFGYTF. The DNA of the CDR3 is TGTGCCAGCAGTCCTCAGGGTTTTGGCTACACCTTC.

The V and J genes are TRBV7-2 and TRBJ1-2; maybe TRBD1 (5 bases). CDR3 length: 13 amino acids. Trimming took off 2 bases at V and 3 bases at J, with 7 bases between the two ends. In germline, CDR1 is SGHTA, CDR2 FQGNSA. This chain's CDR3 is CASSLQGDYGYTF. The CDR3 region has the DNA TGTGCCAGCAGCTTACAGGGTGACTATGGCTACACCTTC.

The count of this clone is one. The chain recombines TRBV5-1 with TRBJ2-1, with 10 bases fitting TRBD1. The CDR3 covers 16 residues. Germline V gene sequence: CDR1 SGHRS, CDR2 YFSETQ. Trimming took 4 bases from V and 1 from J; bases not matched to a gene: 5. As DNA, the CDR3 is TGCGCCAGCAGCGGGGGGACAGGGGCGTCCTACAATGAGCAGTTCTTC. Its protein is CASSGGTGASYNEQFF.

The chain has TRBV7-9 and TRBJ2-5; TRBD2 matches 7 bases. This CDR3 region has 15 residues. With 1 base clipped from V and 1 base from J, the junction kept 3 bases outside the gene matches. Germline assignment: CDR1 SEHNR and CDR2 FQNEAQ (reference sequence). The CDR3 reads CASSLDSGLQETQYF. The CDR3 DNA reads TGTGCCAGCAGCTTAGATAGCGGGCTCCAAGAGACCCAGTACTTC.

The count of this clone is one. This chain uses TRBV28 with TRBJ1-5; 9 positions agree with TRBD1. The CDR3 has 16 residues. V gave up 10 bases and J gave up 1 base; unmatched junction bases: 11. Germline CDR1 and CDR2: MDHEN and SYDVKM. The chain's CDR3 is CATTRPGQGSNQPQHF. In DNA, the CDR3 is TGTGCCACCACGCGCCCGGGACAGGGAAGCAATCAGCCCCAGCATTTT.

The V and J genes are TRBV6-6 and TRBJ2-3; TRBD2 agrees at 11 bases. V dropped 2 bases and J dropped 3; count of bases not matched to a gene: 1. Germline loops: CDR1 MNHNY, CDR2 SVGAGI (reference sequence). The CDR3 is 15 amino acids. DNA for the CDR3: TGTGCCAGCAGTTACCGGACTAGCGGGACAGATACGCAGTATTTT. It translates to CASSYRTSGTDTQYF.